This T cell receptor beta chain was captured in a study of T cell changes during pregnancy in multiple sclerosis. TCRdb's table, derived via immunoSEQ multiplex PCR, lists solely in-frame clones and lacks some. This sample has tens of thousands of clones, with under 95% found just once. This clone appeared a few times. CDR1 and CDR2 from the germline V gene are SGHTA and FQGTGA. V shed 3 bases and J shed 0 bases, with 11 bases lying between them. The CDR3 is 15 amino acids. The chain combines TRBV7-3 with TRBJ1-1; D is unresolved. The sequencing here drew on peripheral blood, taken before pregnancy. This receptor was taken from a female donor with multiple sclerosis, enrolled in a pregnancy study. This chain's CDR3 is CASSFGASMNTEAFF. CDR3 DNA: TGTGCCAGCAGCTTCGGTGCAAGCATGAACACTGAAGCTTTCTTT.